This TCR beta chain was sequenced for a study of vaccination and CD4 T cells after COVID-19. As for the study in general: Stimulation of the cells used overlapping spike peptide pools from SARS-CoV-2 and from the common cold coronaviruses HCoV-NL63, HCoV-OC43 and HCoV-229E.

The treatment: 10-day PBMC culture with coronavirus spike peptide pools or control peptides (ViraFEST assay). According to the study, CD4+ T cells from the unexposed donor were gathered ahead of the COVID-19 pandemic (2011-2018). ViraFEST sequenced TCRs after peptide-pool expansion of antigen-specific T cells. CDR3 length: 12 residues. Trimming took off 6 bases at V and 9 bases at J, with 13 bases between the two ends. The germline V gene encodes CDR1 LNHDA and CDR2 SQIVND (reference sequence). This clonotype rates as medium-sized. The antigen is not known. Cultured CD4+ T cell DNA was sequenced using the Oncomine TCR Beta short-read assay. TCRdb re-called the PCR reads through MiXCR, storing one row per CDR3 protein. The sample holds more than 1,400 distinct CDR3 sequences, around 13% seen once.

The receptor's source is a human donor in good health. Sequences were obtained from CD4+ T cells from blood, cultured in vitro. The chain uses TRBV19 and TRBJ2-3, with D maybe TRBD1 (5 bases). This CDR3 is CASREGAGTQYF. The CDR3 coding sequence is TGTGCCAGTAGAGAAGGGGCTGGGACGCAGTATTTT.